This TCR beta chain was documented in a study of blood T cell repertoires in COVID-19. Study summary: Nucleic acid was either cDNA or gDNA, and it came from T cells, B-cell-depleted T cells, or PBMCs.

Original methodology: Cell counts per sample came from amplifying reference gene primers. Some clones are missing from TCRdb's copy, which holds only in-frame ones; the method was immunoSEQ multiplex PCR. V and J calls and clone size are given by that table; D and trimming were obtained from the DNA. The data hold around 200,000 clones, with approximately 85% observed a single time. With V trimmed by 8 bases and J by 7 bases, 10 bases remained unmatched. Germline-derived CDR1 and CDR2 are LNHNV and YYDKDF (reference sequence). This CDR3 spans 15 amino acids. This TCR was recovered from an elderly woman with acute or convalescent COVID-19. The V gene is TRBV15, the J gene TRBJ2-2, with 10 bases fitting TRBD2. What was sequenced was peripheral blood. The CDR3 sequence: CATQAGTSAGGELFF. CDR3 sequence (DNA): TGTGCCACCCAAGCCGGGACTAGCGCCGGCGGGGAGCTGTTTTTT.